These 31 T cell receptor beta chains share one sample of origin, sequenced in a study of metastatic and nonmetastatic thyroid tumors. All patients were untreated before thyroid surgery. Using MiXCR, TCRdb re-called clones from the PCR reads. The data contain under 25,000 clones, roughly 25% of them singletons. Source material: blood. These receptors were collected from a male donor with papillary thyroid cancer or a benign thyroid nodule (not recorded which). Some clones in this sample may be carry-over from other donors' samples.

The chain links TRBV7-3 to TRBJ1-2; no clear D gene. Between the trimmed V and J ends, which lost 2 bases and 7 bases, there was a span of 11 bases. Germline V CDR1 and CDR2: SGHTA, FQGTGA. The CDR3 length is 13 residues. This chain's CDR3 is CASSLDPSGGYTF. The CDR3 DNA reads as TGTGCCAGCAGCTTAGACCCGTCGGGTGGCTACACCTTC.

CDR3 nucleotide sequence: TGTGCCAGCAGCTTAGATTTGCCGGGGCTCCCCCTCGTGTCCCTCCACTTT. Its protein product is CASSLDLPGLPLVSLHF. The V and J genes are TRBV11-2 and TRBJ1-6, with D tentatively TRBD1 (5 bases). Trimming stripped 0 bases from V and 14 bases from J, with 23 bases between. Germline loops: CDR1 SGHAT, CDR2 FQNNGV. CDR3 size: 17 residues.

The V and J genes are TRBV6-1 and TRBJ2-7; 8 bases are shared with TRBD2. The CDR3 spans 15 residues. Germline assignment: CDR1 MNHNS and CDR2 SASEGT. Losses at the gene ends were 5 bases for V and 2 bases for J; bases not matched to a gene: 8. For the CDR3, the DNA is TGTGCCAGCAGTACCCGGGGGGGGAGGACCTACGAGCAGTACTTC. It is translated as CASSTRGGRTYEQYF.

There are a few counts of this clone. The J gene is TRBJ2-7, the V gene TRBV27, with 7 bases that match TRBD2. The V and J ends lost 3 bases and 3 bases, in that order; junction bases with no gene match: 5. The CDR3 runs to 14 residues. CDR1 is MNHEY, CDR2 SMNVEV, per germline (reference sequence). In DNA form, the CDR3 reads TGTGCCAGCAGTTTCAGAGCGGGATGCTACGAGCAGTACTTC. Protein product: CASSFRAGCYEQYF.

In the case of this clone: Sequence at one end of the junction differs from germline and may be a read error. The chain joins TRBV12-3 or TRBV12-4 to TRBJ2-3; 7 bases align to TRBD2. The CDR3 length is 12 residues. The CDR3 loop is CASSSSGDRQYF. The CDR3 DNA is TGTGCAAGCAGTTCTAGCGGAGATAGGCAGTATTTT.

The rearrangement uses TRBV7-2 and TRBJ2-7; D may be TRBD2 (6 bases). The CDR3 contains 14 residues. Trimming cost V 5 bases and J 0 bases, with 11 bases left between them. Per the germline V gene, CDR1 is SGHTA and CDR2 is FQGNSA. CDR3: CASSTTAGSYEQYF. In DNA, the CDR3 is TGTGCCAGCAGCACTACAGCGGGCTCCTACGAGCAGTACTTC.

This sequence joins TRBV4-2 and TRBJ1-4, with TRBD1 as a possible D gene (5 bases). The CDR3 is 11 amino acids. From germline, CDR1 is LGHNA and CDR2 YNFKEQ. V lost 6 bases and J 8 bases, leaving 7 bases between the germline ends. CDR3 residues: CASRGDEKLFF. For the CDR3, the DNA is TGTGCCAGCAGGGGGGACGAAAAACTGTTTTTT.

This rearrangement joins TRBV4-1 to TRBJ1-1; no reliable D call. The length of the CDR3 is 14 residues. V lost 1 base and J lost 10, with 16 bases in between. CDR1 is MGHRA and CDR2 is YSYEKL in the germline V gene. The CDR3 bases are TGCGCCAGCAGCCAAGCGACTAGCGGGGTTGTAGCTTTCTTT. This codes for CASSQATSGVVAFF.

This clone was seen more than once but under ten times. The chain combines TRBV7-2 with TRBJ2-3; 7 positions match TRBD2. V was pared by 0 bases and J by 6 bases, with 3 bases of the junction left unmatched. The CDR3 is 14 residues long. CDR1 and CDR2 (germline): SGHTA, FQGNSA. The CDR3 sequence: CASSLARGSDTQYF. CDR3 in DNA: TGTGCCAGCAGCTTAGCGCGGGGGTCGGATACGCAGTATTTT.

This clone was counted many times. This chain joins TRBV6-1 and TRBJ2-7; 13 bases line up with TRBD2. In germline, CDR1 is MNHNS, CDR2 SASEGT. With V trimmed by 7 bases and J by 7 bases, 4 bases remained unmatched. This CDR3 is built from 13 residues. The CDR3 nucleotides read TGTGCCAGCATGGAACTAGCGGGAGGGGAGCAGTACTTC. This gives the protein CASMELAGGEQYF.

In this sample, this clone turned up many times. The rearrangement uses TRBV11-1 and TRBJ1-1; no clear D. Trimming shortened V by 2 bases and J by 0 bases, and 13 bases separated the two germline ends. Germline assignment: CDR1 SGHAT and CDR2 FQDESV (reference sequence). The CDR3 extends over 16 amino acids. In DNA form, the CDR3 reads TGTGCCAGCAGCTTATCCCCAGGCTACATGAACACTGAAGCTTTCTTT. Protein sequence: CASSLSPGYMNTEAFF.

This chain uses TRBV6-1 with TRBJ1-1, with D uncertain. This CDR3 has 12 amino acids. Trimming removed 6 bases at V and 1 base at J, with 6 bases between. In germline, CDR1 is MNHNS, CDR2 SASEGT. The CDR3, as DNA: TGTGCCAGCAGAGGAAAGAACACTGAAGCTTTCTTT. Its protein product is CASRGKNTEAFF.

This clone occurred many times. The V and J genes are TRBV18 and TRBJ2-3; D gene uncertain. V was trimmed by 2 bases and J by 0 bases, leaving 3 bases between them. Per the germline V gene, CDR1 is KGHSH and CDR2 is LQKENI. This CDR3 has 13 residues. In nucleotides, the CDR3 is TGTGCCAGCTCACCAGCCAGCACAGATACGCAGTATTTT. It yields the protein CASSPASTDTQYF. Full variable domain (remainder filled in from reference TRBV18 and TRBJ2-3): NAGVMQNPRHLVRRRGQEARLRCSPMKGHSHVYWYRQLPEEGLKFMVYLQKENIIDESGMPKERFSAEFPKEGPSILRIQQVVRGDSAAYFCASSPASTDTQYFGPGTRLTVL.

The V call is TRBV6-1, the J call TRBJ2-1; 10 bases line up with TRBD2. Per germline, CDR1 MNHNS and CDR2 SASEGT. The CDR3 covers 15 residues. V shed 4 bases, J shed 4 bases, and the junction held 4 bases outside the gene matches. The CDR3 DNA reads as TGTGCCAGCAGTGGCCTAGCGGGGGATTACAATGAGCAGTTCTTC. Amino acid sequence: CASSGLAGDYNEQFF.

This clone appeared a few times. This rearrangement joins TRBV10-3 to TRBJ2-2; TRBD2 is a possible D gene (6 bases). The CDR3 spans 16 residues. The germline V gene has CDR1 ENHRY and CDR2 SYGVKD. V was pared by 4 bases and J by 1 base, with 13 bases between. CDR3 protein: CAISGNSGVNTGELFF. For the CDR3, the DNA is TGTGCCATCAGTGGTAATAGCGGAGTGAACACCGGGGAGCTGTTTTTT.

This clone was observed a single time. The rearrangement uses TRBV19 and TRBJ1-4, with D possibly being TRBD1 (5 bases). This CDR3 is 15 amino acids long. With 6 bases removed from V and 6 bases from J, the gap between germline ends came to 17 bases. In germline, CDR1 is LNHDA, CDR2 SQIVND (reference sequence). CDR3 region: CASRKGPNRYEKLFF. DNA for the CDR3: TGTGCCAGTAGGAAGGGGCCGAATCGCTATGAAAAACTGTTTTTT.

The rearrangement uses TRBV30 and TRBJ1-6; TRBD1 matches at 7 bases. V was clipped by 4 bases and J by 9 bases; unmatched bases: 9. This CDR3 is built from 14 residues. The germline V gene has CDR1 GTSNPN and CDR2 SVGIG (reference sequence). The CDR3 region is CAWNPGQSRSPLHF. DNA of the CDR3: TGTGCCTGGAACCCGGGACAGAGTCGTTCACCCCTCCACTTT.

The V call is TRBV15, the J call TRBJ2-1, with TRBD2 matching over 10 bases. The CDR3 length is 17 residues. Germline-derived CDR1 and CDR2 are LNHNV and YYDKDF (reference sequence). With V trimmed by 2 bases and J by 7 bases, 11 bases remained unmatched. The CDR3, as DNA: TGTGCCACCAGCAGACTTCTAGCGGGAGTGAGTAGGAATGAGCAGTTCTTC. Its protein is CATSRLLAGVSRNEQFF. Full variable domain (rest looked up from reference TRBV15 and TRBJ2-1): DAMVIQNPRYQVTQFGKPVTLSCSQTLNHNVMYWYQQKSSQAPKLLFHYYDKDFNNEADTPDNFQSRRPNTSFCFLDIRSPGLGDTAMYLCATSRLLAGVSRNEQFFGPGTRLTVL.

The chain couples TRBV20-1 to TRBJ2-7; TRBD1 matches 9 bases. Germline V gene lookup returns CDR1 DFQATT and CDR2 SNEGSKA (reference sequence). Germline trimming cut 5 bases from V and 3 bases from J; bases unmatched to any gene: 5. The CDR3 runs 13 residues. The CDR3 sequence: CSAVTGGLYEQYF. CDR3 DNA sequence: TGCAGTGCTGTGACAGGGGGGCTCTACGAGCAGTACTTC.

The V call is TRBV5-1, the J call TRBJ1-2, with 9 bases fitting TRBD1. The CDR3 is 16 residues long. Unmatched junction bases numbered 13, after V lost 5 bases and J lost 5 bases. Germline V gene lookup returns CDR1 SGHRS and CDR2 YFSETQ. The CDR3 DNA reads as TGCGCCAGCAGTTTCGAACCGGGACAGGGAAGGTATGGCTACACCTTC. Its protein product is CASSFEPGQGRYGYTF.

This clone appeared many times. The V gene is TRBV20-1, the J gene TRBJ1-5, with D possibly TRBD1 on 6 matching bases. CDR3 length equals 14 residues. In germline, CDR1 is DFQATT, CDR2 SNEGSKA (reference sequence). Trimming removed 4 bases at V and 3 bases at J, with 13 bases between. The CDR3 loop is CSATQGHHNQPQHF. The CDR3 region has the DNA TGCAGTGCTACTCAGGGACACCACAATCAGCCCCAGCATTTT.

In its sample, this clone was seen a few times. The J gene is TRBJ1-6, the V gene TRBV6-2 or TRBV6-3; D gene unclear. Germline V gives CDR1 MNHEY, CDR2 SVGEGT. The V end was cut by 4 bases, the J end by 7 bases, with 14 bases between. The CDR3 is 15 amino acids. Here the CDR3 reads CASSSPTSPNSPLHF. The CDR3, as DNA: TGTGCCAGCAGTTCCCCGACTAGCCCAAATTCACCCCTCCACTTT.

There are a few counts of this clone. V usage is TRBV6-1 and J usage is TRBJ2-3; 11 nucleotides match TRBD1. The germline CDR1 and CDR2 sequences are MNHNS and SASEGT. The V gene end was trimmed by 6 bases and the J gene end by 4 bases; junction bases not matched to a gene: 6. The CDR3 runs to 15 residues. CDR3 sequence (DNA): TGTGCCAGCAGCGGGACAGGGGGGGGGTCAGATACGCAGTATTTT. Its protein product is CASSGTGGGSDTQYF.

By share, this clone counts as medium-sized. V and J are TRBV28 and TRBJ1-6, with D tentatively TRBD1 (6 bases). CDR3 length: 14 residues. Per germline, CDR1 MDHEN and CDR2 SYDVKM. Trimming removed 7 bases from V and 14 bases from J, with 21 bases in between. The DNA of the CDR3 is TGTGCCAGCACCTGGGGGGGCCGCCGAGGATCCCTCCACTTT. It encodes CASTWGGRRGSLHF.

The table lists this clone with a few counts. This chain uses TRBV6-5 with TRBJ2-5; D might be TRBD1 or TRBD2, each matching 5 bases. The CDR3 is 15 residues long. Germline CDR1 is MNHEY and CDR2 is SVGAGI. Trimming removed 2 bases at V and 3 bases at J, with 13 bases between. The CDR3 DNA is TGTGCCAGCAGTTACAGGGACCCCACCAAAGAGACCCAGTACTTC. As protein: CASSYRDPTKETQYF.

This clone was seen at least ten times. The gene calls are TRBV18 and TRBJ2-6, with 8 bases fitting TRBD1. Losses at the gene ends were 2 bases for V and 0 bases for J; bases not matched to a gene: 9. The CDR3 consists of 19 residues. The germline V gene has CDR1 KGHSH and CDR2 LQKENI. The DNA of the CDR3 is TGTGCCAGCTCACCAGCTTGGACAGGGTCGGACTCTGGGGCCAACGTCCTGACTTTC. Its translation is CASSPAWTGSDSGANVLTF.

The chain joins TRBV20-1 to TRBJ2-1; possibly TRBD1 for D (6 bases). V lost 4 bases and J lost 6, with 16 bases in between. The CDR3 contains 14 residues. Germline V gene sequence: CDR1 DFQATT, CDR2 SNEGSKA (reference sequence). CDR3 residues: CSAIRDNGGNEQFF. For the CDR3, the DNA is TGCAGTGCTATACGGGACAACGGTGGCAATGAGCAGTTCTTC.

The sample holds a few counts of this clone. The rearrangement links TRBV19 to TRBJ1-5; a possible D gene is TRBD1 (6 bases). This CDR3 comprises 14 residues. Germline CDR1 is LNHDA and CDR2 is SQIVND (reference sequence). Trimming pared 3 bases from V and 3 bases from J, leaving 9 bases between. In DNA form, the CDR3 reads TGTGCCAGTAGTATCGGACAGTCCAATCAGCCCCAGCATTTT. Its protein product is CASSIGQSNQPQHF. Together with reference TRBV19 and TRBJ1-5, the CDR3 gives the full variable domain: DGGITQSPKYLFRKEGQNVTLSCEQNLNHDAMYWYRQDPGQGLRLIYYSQIVNDFQKGDIAEGYSVSREKKESFPLTVTSAQKNPTAFYLCASSIGQSNQPQHFGDGTRLSIL.

The V call is TRBV19, the J call TRBJ1-2; the D gene is possibly TRBD1 (5 bases). CDR3 length: 13 amino acids. From germline, CDR1 is LNHDA and CDR2 SQIVND (reference sequence). V was trimmed by 6 bases and J by 6 bases, leaving 14 bases between them. CDR3 amino acids: CASSHRGLNGYTF. The CDR3 coding sequence is TGTGCCAGTAGCCATCGGGGACTTAATGGCTACACCTTC. Drawing the rest from reference TRBV19 and TRBJ1-2, the complete variable domain is DGGITQSPKYLFRKEGQNVTLSCEQNLNHDAMYWYRQDPGQGLRLIYYSQIVNDFQKGDIAEGYSVSREKKESFPLTVTSAQKNPTAFYLCASSHRGLNGYTFGSGTRLTVV.

This clone was recorded a few times. CDR3 nucleotide sequence: TGTGCCAGCAGTTTAGGCCTGGAGCAGTACTTC. It encodes CASSLGLEQYF. The V call is TRBV12-3 or TRBV12-4, the J call TRBJ2-7, with D unresolved. Trimming stripped 1 base from V and 7 bases from J, with 5 bases between. This CDR3 has 11 amino acids.

As DNA, the CDR3 is TGTGCCAGCAGCTTAGATTGGGTGTCGAACACCGGGGAGCTGTTTTTT. It specifies CASSLDWVSNTGELFF. The genes are TRBV11-2 and TRBJ2-2; D is unresolved. CDR1 and CDR2 from the germline V gene are SGHAT and FQNNGV. CDR3 length: 16 amino acids. The V gene lost 0 bases and the J gene lost 0 bases, with 8 bases spanning the gap.